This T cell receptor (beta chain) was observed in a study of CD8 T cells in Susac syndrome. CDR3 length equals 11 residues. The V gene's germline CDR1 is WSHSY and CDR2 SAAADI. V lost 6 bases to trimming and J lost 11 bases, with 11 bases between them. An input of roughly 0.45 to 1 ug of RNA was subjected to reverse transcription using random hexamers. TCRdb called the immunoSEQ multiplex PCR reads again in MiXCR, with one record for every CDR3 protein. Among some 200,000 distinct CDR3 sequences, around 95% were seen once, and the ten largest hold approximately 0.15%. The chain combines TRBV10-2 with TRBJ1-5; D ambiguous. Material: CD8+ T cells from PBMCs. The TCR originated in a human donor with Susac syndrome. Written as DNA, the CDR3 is TGCGCCAGCAGGCAAGCGGGGACCCAGCATTTT. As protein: CASRQAGTQHF.